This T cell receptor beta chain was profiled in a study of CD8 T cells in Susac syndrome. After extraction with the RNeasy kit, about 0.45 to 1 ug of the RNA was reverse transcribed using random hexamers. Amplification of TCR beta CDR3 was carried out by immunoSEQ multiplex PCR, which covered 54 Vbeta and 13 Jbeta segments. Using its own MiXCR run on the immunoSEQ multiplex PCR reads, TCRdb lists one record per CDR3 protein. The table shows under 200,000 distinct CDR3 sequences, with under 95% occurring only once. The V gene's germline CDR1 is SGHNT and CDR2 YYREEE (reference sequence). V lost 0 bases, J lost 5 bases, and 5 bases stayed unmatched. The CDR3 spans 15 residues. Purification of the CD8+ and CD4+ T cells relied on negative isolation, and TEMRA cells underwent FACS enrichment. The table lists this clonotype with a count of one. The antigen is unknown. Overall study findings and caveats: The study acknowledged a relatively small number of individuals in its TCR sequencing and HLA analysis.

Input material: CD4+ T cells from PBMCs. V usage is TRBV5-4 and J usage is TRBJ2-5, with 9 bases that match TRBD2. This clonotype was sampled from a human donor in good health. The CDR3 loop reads CASSLVGGGVETQYF. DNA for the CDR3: TGTGCCAGCAGCTTGGTTGGCGGGGGGGTCGAGACCCAGTACTTC. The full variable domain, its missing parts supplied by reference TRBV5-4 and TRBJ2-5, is ETGVTQSPTHLIKTRGQQVTLRCSSQSGHNTVSWYQQALGQGPQFIFQYYREEENGRGNFPPRFSGLQFPNYSSELNVNALELDDSALYLCASSLVGGGVETQYFGPGTRLLVL.